Following are 17 T cell receptor beta chains from one sample sequenced in a study of cytomegalovirus exposure and HLA in healthy donors. Use of 60 Vbeta and 13 Jbeta primers characterized the PCR. The data were produced by immunoSEQ multiplex PCR, yet TCRdb's version contains in-frame clones alone and is incomplete. The data contain approximately 190,000 clones, 84% of them seen just once; the ten biggest clones take up around 2.8%. The sequenced sample consisted of PBMCs. These receptor sequences come from a woman between 50 and 59 years old in good health and CMV-seropositive.

This chain's CDR3 is CASSPPTGSSYEQYF. The CDR3 DNA sequence: TGTGCCAGCTCACCACCGACCGGGAGCTCCTACGAGCAGTACTTC. The chain links TRBV18 to TRBJ2-5, with a tentative D call TRBD2 (6 bases). With the DNA end fitting TRBJ2-7 better, the J assignment may be wrong. CDR3 size: 15 residues. CDR1 is KGHSH and CDR2 is LQKENI in the germline V gene.

This chain joins TRBV7-8 and TRBJ1-2, with D perhaps TRBD1 (6 bases). The V gene lost 5 bases and the J gene lost 4 bases, with 17 bases spanning the gap. The CDR3 runs 15 residues. Germline CDR1 is SGHVS and CDR2 is FQNEAQ. The DNA for the CDR3 is TGTGCCAGCAGCCTTAATAGACAGGCCACCTATGGCTACACCTTC. Its translation: CASSLNRQATYGYTF.

V gene TRBV14 combines with J gene TRBJ2-1; the match to TRBD2 covers 7 bases. Trimming took 2 bases from V and 9 from J; bases not matched to a gene: 4. CDR3 length equals 13 residues. Germline V gene lookup returns CDR1 SGHDN and CDR2 FVKESK. CDR3 residues: CASSQSGGGEQFF. The DNA for the CDR3 is TGTGCCAGCAGCCAAAGTGGCGGGGGTGAGCAGTTCTTC.

About this clone itself: At one end the junction does not follow the germline gene, possibly because of a read error. This chain joins TRBV6-1 and TRBJ1-1; 7 nucleotides line up with TRBD1. The germline V gene has CDR1 MNHNS and CDR2 SASEGT. The CDR3 runs 16 residues. Written as DNA, the CDR3 is TGTGCCATCAGTGGAACCCGGACAGGAGGGAACACTGAAGCTTTCTTT. It is translated as CAISGTRTGGNTEAFF.

The V gene is TRBV7-3, the J gene TRBJ2-7, with D tentatively TRBD2 (7 bases). The CDR3 runs 14 residues. Germline loops: CDR1 SGHTA, CDR2 FQGTGA. V was trimmed by 5 bases and J by 6 bases, leaving 17 bases between them. CDR3 residues: CASSPGEGVGEQYF. Written as DNA, the CDR3 is TGTGCCAGCAGCCCGGGGGAGGGGGTAGGCGAGCAGTACTTC. Combining the CDR3 with reference TRBV7-3 and TRBJ2-7 gives the whole variable domain GAGVSQTPSNKVTEKGKYVELRCDPISGHTALYWYRQSLGQGPEFLIYFQGTGAADDSGLPNDRFFAVRPEGSVSTLKIQRTERGDSAVYLCASSPGEGVGEQYFGPGTRLTVT.

This chain joins TRBV4-3 and TRBJ2-5, with 8 bases fitting TRBD1. Germline CDR1 is LGHNA and CDR2 is YSLEER. Trimming cost V 4 bases and J 4 bases; bases outside gene matches: 8. The CDR3 has 15 residues. CDR3 coding DNA: TGCGCCAGCAGCCGGACCACGGACAGGGTAGAGACCCAGTACTTC. Amino acid sequence: CASSRTTDRVETQYF.

J is TRBJ1-6 and V is TRBV6-5; unclear D gene. Germline V gene lookup returns CDR1 MNHEY and CDR2 SVGAGI. This CDR3 has 13 amino acids. V shed 4 bases and J shed 4 bases, with 5 bases lying between them. The CDR3 protein is CASSSRYNSPLHF. For the CDR3, the DNA is TGTGCCAGCAGTTCTCGGTATAATTCACCCCTCCACTTT.

The chain has TRBV2 and TRBJ1-3; D unclear. The CDR3 runs to 12 residues. Germline loops: CDR1 SNHLY, CDR2 FYNNEI. V was shortened by 4 bases and J by 3 bases, with 4 bases between the two germline ends. The CDR3 protein is CASSAGGNTIYF. DNA of the CDR3: TGTGCCAGCAGTGCGGGTGGAAACACCATATATTTT.

This clone has just a few counts. This chain joins TRBV6-5 and TRBJ1-6, with 10 bases fitting TRBD1. Trimming removed 7 bases from V and 13 bases from J; junction bases left unmatched: 7. The CDR3 is 13 amino acids. Germline CDR1 and CDR2: MNHEY and SVGAGI. The CDR3 reads CASTGQGRRPLHF. The CDR3 DNA reads TGTGCCAGCACGGGACAGGGGAGGCGGCCCCTCCACTTT.

The chain employs TRBV7-8 and TRBJ2-5, with 14 bases matching TRBD2. The CDR3 loop spans 15 amino acids. V trimming: 8 bases; J trimming: 7 bases; junction bases outside the gene matches: 9. Germline V gene data show CDR1 as SGHVS and CDR2 as FQNEAQ. CDR3 in DNA: TGTGCCAGCGGCTACGGGACTAGCGGGGGTGGGACCCAGTACTTC. This encodes CASGYGTSGGGTQYF.

The genes are TRBV19 and TRBJ2-7, with D maybe TRBD2 (6 bases). This CDR3 comprises 14 residues. Trimming shortened V by 3 bases and J by 4 bases, and 13 bases separated the two germline ends. Germline CDR1 LNHDA, CDR2 SQIVND (reference sequence). In nucleotides, the CDR3 is TGTGCCAGTAGTATCCGGCAGGGAGGATACGAGCAGTACTTC. Translating gives CASSIRQGGYEQYF.

The chain carries TRBV19 and TRBJ2-1; D possibly corresponds to TRBD1 (6 bases). Germline V gene data show CDR1 as LNHDA and CDR2 as SQIVND (reference sequence). Trimming removed 2 bases from V and 6 bases from J, with 17 bases in between. The CDR3 is made up of 16 amino acids. CDR3 protein: CASSIWAGTRPNEQFF. The CDR3 DNA is TGTGCCAGTAGTATATGGGCAGGGACAAGACCCAATGAGCAGTTCTTC.

CDR3 nucleotide sequence: TGTGCCAGCAGCTTAGAACTAGCGGGGGGTAAGACCCAGTACTTC. This gives the protein CASSLELAGGKTQYF. The chain carries TRBV7-9 and TRBJ2-5, with 12 bases that match TRBD2. This CDR3 has 15 residues. Looked up from germline, CDR1 is SEHNR and CDR2 is FQNEAQ (reference sequence). Trimming at V came to 1 base and at J to 6 bases, leaving 3 bases not matched to a gene.

The CDR3 region is CASTRVISGTYGYTF. Written as DNA, the CDR3 is TGTGCCAGCACCCGTGTAATTTCGGGGACTTATGGCTACACCTTC. This chain uses TRBV6-5 with TRBJ1-2, with D perhaps matching TRBD1 (5 bases). The V end was cut by 7 bases, the J end by 5 bases, with 20 bases between. The germline gives CDR1 MNHEY, CDR2 SVGAGI. This CDR3 comprises 15 residues.

The chain is built from TRBV5-1 and TRBJ2-5, with no clear D. Trimming removed 0 bases from V and 3 bases from J, with 12 bases in between. The germline V gene has CDR1 SGHRS and CDR2 YFSETQ. The CDR3 is 15 residues long. CDR3 residues: CASSLAFIEKETQYF. DNA of the CDR3: TGCGCCAGCAGCTTGGCATTTATAGAAAAAGAGACCCAGTACTTC.

DNA for the CDR3: TGTGCCAGCAGTTACCCCCGTAAGTCGGGGGGCTATGGCTACACCTTC. Translated, it gives CASSYPRKSGGYGYTF. The chain joins TRBV2 to TRBJ1-2; a possible D gene is TRBD1 (5 bases). The CDR3 consists of 16 residues. Trimming removed 5 bases from V and 4 bases from J, with 20 bases in between. From germline, CDR1 is SNHLY and CDR2 FYNNEI.

The chain couples TRBV27 to TRBJ1-2; D gene unclear. The germline V gene encodes CDR1 MNHEY and CDR2 SMNVEV (reference sequence). V lost 6 bases and J lost 0, with 11 bases in between. CDR3 length: 14 amino acids. The CDR3 coding sequence is TGTGCCAGCAGCCCACGGTCCACTAACTATGGCTACACCTTC. It codes for CASSPRSTNYGYTF.